Listed below are T cell receptor beta chains from one sample, sequenced in a study of T cells in Graves' hyperthyroidism and ophthalmopathy. MiXCR, applied by TCRdb to the multiplex PCR reads, yields one record per CDR3 protein. The table includes around 700,000 distinct CDR3 sequences, over 15% detected once. The sample was blood. The receptors here all came from a woman between 50 and 59 years old with Graves' hyperthyroidism that later progressed to Graves' ophthalmopathy. Both conserved end residues are part of each CDR3. Each record gives: D gene, J gene, clone size, V gene, CDR3 DNA, CDR3 protein. D genes are given only for firm matches. The size field is filled for only some rows; it gives once, few, many or a size class.

NA TRBJ1-4 NA TRBV5-4 TGTGCCAGCAGCTCCTATACAACTAATGAAAAACTGTTTTTT CASSSYTTNEKLFF
NA TRBJ1-5 NA TRBV4-1 TGCGCCAGCAGCCAAATTGGACACCCGAATCAGCCCCAGCATTTT CASSQIGHPNQPQHF
NA TRBJ2-1 few TRBV20-1 TGCAGTGCTAGAAAAATAGGCAGGGGTTTCTTTCACAATGAGCAGTTCTTC CSARKIGRGFFHNEQFF
NA TRBJ2-1 few TRBV19 TGTGCCAGTAGTCTGGGGCAGGCGCCTGGTGAGCAGTTCTTC CASSLGQAPGEQFF
TRBD1 TRBJ1-2 NA TRBV20-1 TGCAGTGCTAGAGCCGAGACAGGGCAAGGCTACACCTTC CSARAETGQGYTF
NA TRBJ1-6 few TRBV24-1 TGTGCCACCAGTGATCGCGGGGCCGAGAATAATTCACCCCTCCACTTT CATSDRGAENNSPLHF
TRBD1 TRBJ1-2 many TRBV18 TGTGCCAGCTCGCCGTCCGGGACAGAGTCCTATGGCTACACCTTC CASSPSGTESYGYTF
NA TRBJ2-3 NA TRBV14 TGTGCCAGCAGCCAAGGAACACTTCTTAGCACAGATACGCAGTATTTT CASSQGTLLSTDTQYF
NA TRBJ1-4 many TRBV7-2 TGTGCCAGCAGACCTCGACAGGCAACTAATGAAAAACTGTTTTTT CASRPRQATNEKLFF
NA TRBJ2-5 many TRBV11-2 TGTGCCAGCAGCTTAGACAGGGGGGCTGGGGAGACCCAGTACTTC CASSLDRGAGETQYF
NA TRBJ2-5 few TRBV29-1 TGCAGCGGAGGACAGTGGGAAGAGACCCAGTACTTC CSGGQWEETQYF
NA TRBJ2-7 NA TRBV30 TGTGCCTGGGGTGGGAGCGCCGGGGCAAGTTACTACGAGCAGTACTTC CAWGGSAGASYYEQYF
NA TRBJ1-4 many TRBV5-1 TGCGCCAGCAGCTCTTCACACGGTTGGGAAAAACTGTTTTTT CASSSSHGWEKLFF
NA TRBJ1-6 many TRBV11-2 TGTGCCAGCAGCTCACGGACGGAGAATTCACCCCTCCACTTT CASSSRTENSPLHF
NA TRBJ1-3 many TRBV11-2 TGTGCCAGCAGCTTAGAAGGGGGAATCGGAAACACCATATATTTT CASSLEGGIGNTIYF
TRBD2 TRBJ2-5 many TRBV12-3/TRBV12-4 TGTGCCAGCAGGTCGGGACTAGCGGGGGGGAAACAAGAGACCCAGTACTTC CASRSGLAGGKQETQYF
NA TRBJ1-5 NA TRBV9 TGTGCCAGCAACCCAGCAAGACTTAGCAATCAGCCCCAGCATTTT CASNPARLSNQPQHF
NA TRBJ2-2 NA TRBV5-5 TGTGCCAGCAGCTCCCGCGAGCGCCCGAGCACCGGGGAGCTGTTTTTT CASSSRERPSTGELFF
NA TRBJ1-1 few TRBV7-3 TGTGCCAGCAGCTTTGATGGGGTGTCAACTGAAGCTTTCTTT CASSFDGVSTEAFF
TRBD1 TRBJ2-3 few TRBV27 TGTGCCAGCGGGCGAGGGGGCGATACGCAGTATTTT CASGRGGDTQYF
NA TRBJ1-6 many TRBV6-6 TGTGCCAGCAGTTACTCGGGGGATGGGAATTCACCCCTCCACTTT CASSYSGDGNSPLHF
NA TRBJ2-7 NA TRBV2 TGTGCCAGCAGTGCCCCCTCGGGCTACGAGCAGTACTTC CASSAPSGYEQYF
TRBD2 TRBJ2-1 few TRBV5-1 TGCGCCAGCAGCTTGGGACTAGCGCCCTACAATGAGCAGTTCTTC CASSLGLAPYNEQFF
TRBD1 TRBJ2-1 many TRBV20-1 TGCAGTGCTAGAGGAGTCGGACAGGGGGCTGCTGAGCAGTTCTTC CSARGVGQGAAEQFF
NA TRBJ2-7 many TRBV5-1 TGTGCCAGCAGCTTAGACGGCTACGAGCAGTACTTC CASSLDGYEQYF
NA TRBJ1-6 NA TRBV9 TGTGCCAGCAGCGGCCAGGGCTCCTATAATTCACCCCTCCACTTT CASSGQGSYNSPLHF
NA TRBJ1-1 few TRBV5-1 TGCGCCAGCAGCCCCAATCAGGGGAACACTGAAGCTTTCTTT CASSPNQGNTEAFF
NA TRBJ1-3 NA TRBV7-8 TGTGCCAGCAGCTTAGCGGGCACCCTCATAGGAAACACCATATATTTT CASSLAGTLIGNTIYF
TRBD1 TRBJ2-7 few TRBV7-9 TGTGCCAGCAGCCCCTTCAGGGGGCGCTACGAGCAGTACTTC CASSPFRGRYEQYF
NA TRBJ2-3 NA TRBV4-1 TGCGCCAGCAGCCAAGAACGAGCAAACACAGATACGCAGTATTTT CASSQERANTDTQYF
NA TRBJ2-3 few TRBV10-3 TGTGCCATCAGTGTGGGGGGGGCGACAGATACGCAGTATTTT CAISVGGATDTQYF
TRBD1 TRBJ2-7 many TRBV10-3 TGTGCCATCAGTGAGTCGAAATCAGGGGGCCGGGCCGAGCAGTACTTC CAISESKSGGRAEQYF
NA TRBJ2-5 few TRBV7-9 TGTGCCAGCAGCACTCTGAGTGGGACCCAGTACTTC CASSTLSGTQYF
NA TRBJ2-5 NA TRBV4-1 TGCGCCAGCAGCCAAGAGGTCCAGTTAGGGGAGACCCAGTACTTC CASSQEVQLGETQYF
NA TRBJ1-1 many TRBV2 TGTGCCAGCAGCGAGCTTGTTTGGGGGCTGAACACTGAAGCTTTCTTT CASSELVWGLNTEAFF
NA TRBJ1-2 NA TRBV20-1 TGCAGTGCTAGTTCCGGGGGGCCCGGCTACACCTTC CSASSGGPGYTF
TRBD2 TRBJ2-1 NA TRBV6-1 TGTGCCACCCGGGGGGTCGGGGGCAATGAGCAGTTCTTC CATRGVGGNEQFF
TRBD1 TRBJ1-1 NA TRBV19 TGTGCCAGTAGTATAGATATTGGGACAGGAAACACTGAAGCTTTCTTT CASSIDIGTGNTEAFF
TRBD1 TRBJ1-5 many TRBV11-2 TGTGCCAGCAGCCCAGGGACAGGGGTCTATCAGCCCCAGCATTTT CASSPGTGVYQPQHF
NA TRBJ1-6 NA TRBV6-5 TGTGCCAGCAGTAACCGGGTTCCTTATAATTCACCCCTCCACTTT CASSNRVPYNSPLHF
NA TRBJ1-5 few TRBV4-1 TGCGCCAGCAGCCAAGAAGGGGACAACAATCAGCCCCAGCATTTT CASSQEGDNNQPQHF
NA TRBJ2-1 many TRBV27 TGTGCCAGCAGTGTTGACAGTTCCTCCTACAATGAGCAGTTCTTC CASSVDSSSYNEQFF
NA TRBJ1-1 many TRBV6-6 TGTGCCAGCAGTTACTCTCAGGTGAACACTGAAGCTTTCTTT CASSYSQVNTEAFF
NA TRBJ1-4 NA TRBV20-1 TGCAGTGCTCCTCCCCGAGGACGTCTGGGGGAAAAACTGTTTTTT CSAPPRGRLGEKLFF
TRBD1 TRBJ1-5 NA TRBV5-1 TGCGCCAGCAGCTTGGGACAGGGGTCCTCCCAGCCCCAGCATTTT CASSLGQGSSQPQHF
TRBD1 TRBJ2-1 few TRBV25-1 TGTGCCAGCAGTGAATCGGGGTTCAGGGGGAATGAGCAGTTCTTC CASSESGFRGNEQFF
TRBD1 TRBJ1-1 few TRBV19 TGTGCCAGTAGCCCCCTGACAGGGGCGGACACTGAAGCTTTCTTT CASSPLTGADTEAFF
NA TRBJ2-1 NA TRBV7-8 TGTGCCAGCAGCTTAGGCTGGAGGAGCTCCTACAATGAGCAGTTCTTC CASSLGWRSSYNEQFF
NA TRBJ1-4 NA TRBV19 TGTGCCAGTAGTTCCGCGGCGGGAACTAATGAAAAACTGTTTTTT CASSSAAGTNEKLFF
NA TRBJ2-1 many TRBV6-5 TGTGCCAGCAGTTACTCCGGGATTGGTGAGCAGTTCTTC CASSYSGIGEQFF
TRBD1 TRBJ2-7 many TRBV20-1 TGCAGTGCTAGCATCAACAGGGGCTACTACGAGCAGTACTTC CSASINRGYYEQYF
NA TRBJ1-6 NA TRBV2 TGTGCCAGCAGAAGTTTCTCCCTCCACTTT CASRSFSLHF
NA TRBJ1-1 many TRBV3-1 TGTGCCAGCAGCCAACGGTTGGTGAACACTGAAGCTTTCTTT CASSQRLVNTEAFF
NA TRBJ2-2 NA TRBV5-1 TGCGCCAGCAGTAGAGCCAGGTCCACGGTTACCGGGGAGCTGTTTTTT CASSRARSTVTGELFF
TRBD2 TRBJ2-3 few TRBV18 TGTGCCAGCTCACCGGTGCGGGGGGTTACTAGCACAGATACGCAGTATTTT CASSPVRGVTSTDTQYF